The clone carrying this T cell receptor (beta chain) came up a few times. During active infection, Seattle patients enrolled and were then monitored through disease. V was trimmed by 6 bases and J by 3 bases, leaving 14 bases between them. In germline, CDR1 is MGHRA, CDR2 YSYEKL. This CDR3 has 14 residues. The data were obtained in a study of blood T cell repertoires in COVID-19. Study background: Samples taken during acute and convalescent COVID-19 were collected in the United States, Italy and Spain. T cells, B-cell-depleted T cells, or PBMCs provided the cDNA or gDNA that served as material.

How the authors handled the data: Reference gene primers were amplified, and this amplification served to estimate nucleated cell counts. Using immunoSEQ multiplex PCR, the repertoire was profiled, and TCRdb retains in-frame clones only, with some absent. Clone size and the V and J calls come from that table; the DNA yielded D and trimming. The sample records about 95,000 clones, 81% being singletons. Sequences were obtained from peripheral blood. The chain combines TRBV4-1 with TRBJ1-2, with D unclear. The source of this sequence is a man older than 75 with COVID-19, enrolled during active disease. The CDR3 is CASRTMDGDYGYTF. The CDR3 DNA reads TGCGCCAGCAGGACTATGGACGGGGACTATGGCTACACCTTC.